This passage covers 24 T cell receptor beta chains from one sample sequenced in a study of blood T cell repertoires in COVID-19 (dated by TCRdb to the early 2020s). The library was built by means of the immunoSEQ multiplex PCR assay. As stored in TCRdb, this immuneACCESS dataset retains in-frame rearrangements with V and J assigned. A fraction of the clones does not appear; measured against another copy, unresolved V genes explain less than half of the discrepancy, and the remainder lacks a known reason. The sample records approximately 89,000 clones, more than 60% of which are singletons. Under 50% of the sample lies in the top ten. Source material: peripheral blood. The receptors shown here come from a human donor in a cohort sampled during active COVID-19.

This clone was recorded a few times. This rearrangement joins TRBV5-4 to TRBJ2-7; maybe TRBD1 (6 bases). Trimming removed 0 bases from V and 3 bases from J, with 10 bases in between. Germline CDR1 reads SGHNT; CDR2 reads YYREEE (reference sequence). There are 14 residues in the CDR3. CDR3 region: CASSLGRDNYEQYF. In nucleotides, the CDR3 is TGTGCCAGCAGCTTGGGCCGGGACAACTACGAGCAGTACTTC.

The chain has TRBV5-1 and TRBJ2-2; unclear D gene. Germline V gene data show CDR1 as SGHRS and CDR2 as YFSETQ. The CDR3 sequence is 14 residues long. The V gene lost 0 bases and the J gene lost 5 bases, with 8 bases spanning the gap. The CDR3 region is CASSLGGLTGELFF. DNA for the CDR3: TGCGCCAGCAGCTTGGGTGGTCTAACCGGGGAGCTGTTTTTT.

The chain combines TRBV3-1 (or the pseudogene TRBV3-2) with TRBJ2-2; TRBD2 aligns across 11 bases. Germline-derived CDR1 and CDR2 are LGHDT and YNNKEL (reference sequence). The length of the CDR3 is 18 residues. Trimming at V came to 4 bases and at J to 4 bases, leaving 11 bases not matched to a gene. In DNA form, the CDR3 reads TGTGCCAGCAGCCCCCCGGGTAGCGGGAGGGCCTCCACCGGGGAGCTGTTTTTT. Its translation: CASSPPGSGRASTGELFF.

The CDR3 DNA is TGTGCCAGCAGCTTAGGCGGAGTTTACAATGAGCAGTTCTTC. Its translation is CASSLGGVYNEQFF. V is TRBV7-8 and J is TRBJ2-1; no definite D call. CDR1 is SGHVS and CDR2 is FQNEAQ in the germline V gene. The length of the CDR3 is 14 residues. The ends were cut back, 1 base at V and 4 bases at J, with 8 bases in the middle.

CDR3 loop: CASSISSRGYTF. DNA for the CDR3: TGTGCCAGTAGTATTAGTTCTCGGGGCTACACCTTC. This sequence joins TRBV19 and TRBJ1-2; D is ambiguous. Germline V lookup: CDR1 LNHDA, CDR2 SQIVND (reference sequence). Trimming pared 3 bases from V and 8 bases from J, leaving 10 bases between. CDR3 length: 12 residues.

J is TRBJ2-3 and V is TRBV5-1; D not certain. Per germline, CDR1 SGHRS and CDR2 YFSETQ. Trimming pared 1 base from V and 4 bases from J, leaving 7 bases between. The CDR3 runs 13 residues. The CDR3 region has the DNA TGCGCCAGCAGCTTGAGCGTGGCAGATACGCAGTATTTT. This gives the protein CASSLSVADTQYF.

The rearrangement links TRBV2 to TRBJ2-6; TRBD2 matches at 14 bases. V dropped 6 bases and J dropped 4; count of bases not matched to a gene: 2. The CDR3 runs 16 residues. In germline, CDR1 is SNHLY, CDR2 FYNNEI. The CDR3: CASRGLAGAGANVLTF. The CDR3 nucleotides read TGTGCCAGCAGGGGACTAGCGGGGGCGGGGGCCAACGTCCTGACTTTC.

The chain joins TRBV20-1 to TRBJ2-7, with 7 bases matching TRBD2. The CDR3 contains 10 residues. The ends lost 6 bases at V and 9 bases at J; junction bases unmatched: 5. Germline CDR1 DFQATT, CDR2 SNEGSKA (reference sequence). CDR3 nucleotides: TGCAGTGCCTGGGAGGGCGGGCAGTACTTC. This sequence encodes CSAWEGGQYF.

V gene TRBV6-5 combines with J gene TRBJ1-6; D may be TRBD1 (5 bases). Between the trimmed V and J ends, which lost 6 bases and 4 bases, there was a span of 13 bases. The length of the CDR3 is 15 residues. Germline-derived CDR1 and CDR2 are MNHEY and SVGAGI. The CDR3 DNA is TGTGCCAGCAGCGTACAGGAACAGTATAATTCACCCCTCCACTTT. Translated, it gives CASSVQEQYNSPLHF.

This clone was counted a few times. The junction departs from the called germline gene at one end, perhaps through a read error. The V gene is TRBV19, the J gene TRBJ2-1, with D perhaps TRBD2 (6 bases). Germline assignment: CDR1 LNHDA and CDR2 SQIVND (reference sequence). The CDR3 has 14 residues. The chain's CDR3 is CASSIGNRETRRIF. The CDR3 bases are TGTGCCAGTAGTATAGGGAACCGGGAGACTCGCAGGATCTTC.

The rearrangement links TRBV4-1 to TRBJ2-1; D is unclear. Germline values: CDR1 MGHRA, CDR2 YSYEKL. This CDR3 spans 12 amino acids. The V gene lost 3 bases and the J gene lost 9 bases, with 9 bases spanning the gap. The chain's CDR3 is CASSHPFGEQFF. The CDR3 DNA reads TGCGCCAGCAGCCACCCGTTCGGTGAGCAGTTCTTC.

This chain joins TRBV5-1 and TRBJ2-1; 7 bases map to TRBD2. V shed 4 bases, J shed 5 bases, and the junction held 6 bases outside the gene matches. The germline gives CDR1 SGHRS, CDR2 YFSETQ. This CDR3 comprises 14 residues. The CDR3: CASSPGLLNNEQFF. In DNA, the CDR3 is TGCGCCAGCAGCCCGGGACTATTAAACAATGAGCAGTTCTTC.

In its sample, this clone was seen once. The V gene is TRBV5-8, the J gene TRBJ1-2, with D possibly being TRBD1 (5 bases). V dropped 4 bases and J dropped 0 bases, with 13 bases sitting between them. CDR1 SGHTS and CDR2 YDEGEE come from the germline V gene. There are 15 residues in the CDR3. The CDR3 protein is CASSRGLGTNYGYTF. The CDR3 DNA reads as TGTGCCAGCAGCAGGGGACTGGGAACTAACTATGGCTACACCTTC.

The chain couples TRBV2 to TRBJ2-7, with TRBD1 as a possible D gene (6 bases). The CDR3 totals 14 residues. V lost 2 bases and J lost 0, with 8 bases in between. Germline lookup yields CDR1 SNHLY and CDR2 FYNNEI. The chain's CDR3 is CASSETGLSYEQYF. Written as DNA, the CDR3 is TGTGCCAGCAGTGAAACAGGGCTCTCCTACGAGCAGTACTTC.

The chain recombines TRBV4-2 with TRBJ2-1; 12 bases match TRBD2. CDR3 size: 16 residues. Germline values: CDR1 LGHNA, CDR2 YNFKEQ. V dropped 4 bases and J dropped 3; count of bases not matched to a gene: 4. The CDR3 coding sequence is TGTGCCAGCAGCCGTCGACTAGCGGGAGACTACAATGAGCAGTTCTTC. This codes for CASSRRLAGDYNEQFF.

V gene TRBV3-1 (or the pseudogene TRBV3-2) combines with J gene TRBJ2-7, with D possibly matching TRBD2 (6 bases). V was clipped by 2 bases and J by 2 bases, with 10 bases between them. This CDR3 has 14 amino acids. The germline V gene has CDR1 LGHDT and CDR2 YNNKEL (reference sequence). The CDR3 nucleotides are TGTGCCAGCAGCCAATCATCGGGAGCCTACGAGCAGTACTTC. It specifies CASSQSSGAYEQYF.

V usage is TRBV9 and J usage is TRBJ2-7; 9 bases are a match to TRBD1. CDR3 length equals 16 residues. Germline trimming cut 4 bases from V and 1 base from J; bases unmatched to any gene: 9. Germline V gene data show CDR1 as SGDLS and CDR2 as YYNGEE. The CDR3 sequence: CASSPHGQGLSYEQYF. The CDR3 nucleotides are TGTGCCAGCAGCCCCCATGGACAGGGGTTATCCTACGAGCAGTACTTC.

This clone has a single count. The gene calls are TRBV28 and TRBJ2-7; TRBD2 matches 7 bases. Germline V gene sequence: CDR1 MDHEN, CDR2 SYDVKM. CDR3 length equals 17 residues. V lost 6 bases, J lost 5 bases, and 19 bases stayed unmatched. Written as DNA, the CDR3 is TGTGCCAGCAGACCCCACCAGCTTGCGGGAGTGGGCGACGAGCAGTACTTC. Translated, it gives CASRPHQLAGVGDEQYF.

The chain combines TRBV19 with TRBJ2-3; 7 bases map to TRBD2. This CDR3 has 15 residues. Germline lookup yields CDR1 LNHDA and CDR2 SQIVND (reference sequence). J gave up 6 bases and V 7 bases, and 13 bases lay outside the gene matches. In DNA form, the CDR3 reads TGTGCCAGTAAGGATAGGGCGGGAGCGGGTGATACGCAGTATTTT. This sequence encodes CASKDRAGAGDTQYF.

The chain couples TRBV7-2 to TRBJ1-1, with 12 bases that match TRBD1. The germline CDR1 and CDR2 sequences are SGHTA and FQGNSA. The CDR3 is made up of 19 amino acids. With V trimmed by 1 base and J by 3 bases, 12 bases remained unmatched. CDR3 region: CASSLGYGTGGRRDTEAFF. Here the CDR3 DNA reads TGTGCCAGCAGCTTAGGATATGGGACAGGGGGCCGAAGGGACACTGAAGCTTTCTTT.

This sequence joins TRBV11-3 and TRBJ2-3, with 9 bases lining up with TRBD2. V gave up 1 base and J gave up 6 bases; unmatched junction bases: 5. The CDR3 spans 15 residues. Germline assignment: CDR1 SGHNT and CDR2 YENEEA. The CDR3, as DNA: TGTGCCAGCAGCTTAGGGCGGGAGGGCCGCGATACGCAGTATTTT. It is translated as CASSLGREGRDTQYF.

The chain joins TRBV7-2 to TRBJ2-5; D gene uncertain. Germline CDR1 SGHTA, CDR2 FQGNSA. The CDR3 totals 15 residues. The V and J ends lost 7 bases and 5 bases respectively, with 20 bases between them. In DNA, the CDR3 is TGTGCCAGCACCATCAGGCAGGTGCGATGGGAGACCCAGTACTTC. It is translated as CASTIRQVRWETQYF.

The chain couples TRBV29-1 to TRBJ2-4; 12 bases align to TRBD2. Germline V gene sequence: CDR1 SQVTM, CDR2 ANQGSEA. The CDR3 loop spans 16 amino acids. With V trimmed by 0 bases and J by 4 bases, 4 bases remained unmatched. CDR3 loop: CSVEDWTSGTKNIQYF. In DNA form, the CDR3 reads TGCAGCGTTGAAGACTGGACTAGCGGGACTAAAAACATTCAGTACTTC. The entire variable domain, with the rest obtained from reference TRBV29-1 and TRBJ2-4, is as follows: SAVISQKPSRDICQRGTSLTIQCQVDSQVTMMFWYRQQPGQSLTLIATANQGSEATYESGFVIDKFPISRPNLTFSTLTVSNMSPEDSSIYLCSVEDWTSGTKNIQYFGAGTRLSVL.

The rearrangement joins TRBV6-6 to TRBJ2-3; 11 bases fit TRBD1. This CDR3 comprises 15 residues. J lost 5 bases, V lost 6 bases, and 7 bases had no gene match. The germline V gene has CDR1 MNHNY and CDR2 SVGAGI (reference sequence). This chain's CDR3 is CASRPSGQGGDTQYF. The CDR3 bases are TGTGCCAGCAGACCCTCGGGACAGGGGGGAGATACGCAGTATTTT.